These 21 T cell receptor beta chains share one sample of origin, sequenced in a study of T cell responses to AZD1222 COVID-19 vaccine. The assay was immunoSEQ multiplex PCR, and TCRdb's table has in-frame clones only and misses some. Seen here are some 140,000 clones, about 88% observed once, and the top ten hold less than 3.5%. Material: peripheral blood, obtained on day 0 of AZD1222 vaccination. All receptors come from an adult in good health.

The chain combines TRBV7-9 with TRBJ2-1, with D tentatively TRBD1 (7 bases). The germline V gene encodes CDR1 SEHNR and CDR2 FQNEAQ (reference sequence). The CDR3 length is 13 residues. V lost 5 bases to trimming and J lost 10 bases, with 15 bases between them. CDR3 bases: TGTGCCAGCAGCGGCCGACAGGGAGGCGAGCAGTTCTTC. Protein: CASSGRQGGEQFF.

J is TRBJ1-1 and V is TRBV9; TRBD1 is a possible D gene (5 bases). The V gene's germline CDR1 is SGDLS and CDR2 YYNGEE. CDR3 length equals 16 residues. The V end lost 0 bases, the J end lost 6 bases, and 18 bases lay between the germline ends. CDR3 nucleotides: TGTGCCAGCAGCGTAGGGCTTTCGGGGCTCGGGTCTGAAGCTTTCTTT. Protein sequence: CASSVGLSGLGSEAFF.

J is TRBJ1-4 and V is TRBV5-1; TRBD1 aligns across 9 bases. The CDR3 is 14 residues long. V lost 3 bases and J lost 7; bases outside the gene matches: 4. Germline V gene sequence: CDR1 SGHRS, CDR2 YFSETQ. As DNA, the CDR3 is TGCGCCAGCAGCTCCGGGACAGGGATTGAAAAACTGTTTTTT. It specifies CASSSGTGIEKLFF.

The chain links TRBV5-4 to TRBJ2-2, with D perhaps assigned TRBD1 or TRBD2 (5 bases each). The CDR3 has 15 amino acids. The V gene lost 4 bases and the J gene lost 4 bases, with 14 bases spanning the gap. Germline V gene data show CDR1 as SGHNT and CDR2 as YYREEE (reference sequence). The CDR3 loop is CASSPGTPGTGELFF. CDR3 sequence (DNA): TGTGCCAGCAGCCCCGGGACCCCGGGCACCGGGGAGCTGTTTTTT.

On this clone: This same CDR3 is encoded by further DNA sequences in the sample. This chain links TRBV7-2 with TRBJ2-7, with D possibly being TRBD1 (5 bases). Germline lookup yields CDR1 SGHTA and CDR2 FQGNSA. CDR3 length: 15 amino acids. V shed 0 bases and J shed 2 bases, with 11 bases lying between them. CDR3 sequence (DNA): TGTGCCAGCAGCTTAGCGGGGCAGGGAACCTACGAGCAGTACTTC. It encodes CASSLAGQGTYEQYF.

The chain employs TRBV20-1 and TRBJ1-5; a possible D gene is TRBD1 (5 bases). Germline CDR1 DFQATT, CDR2 SNEGSKA (reference sequence). Trimming cost V 3 bases and J 7 bases, with 16 bases left between them. CDR3 size: 14 residues. CDR3 sequence (DNA): TGCAGTGCTAGTGCGACAGCCCGGGGCCAGCCCCAGCATTTT. This encodes CSASATARGQPQHF.

This clone was seen only a few times. V is TRBV5-1 and J is TRBJ1-4; D may be TRBD1 (6 bases). The CDR3 sequence is 15 residues long. CDR1 and CDR2 (germline): SGHRS, YFSETQ. V gave up 4 bases and J gave up 0 bases, with 10 bases separating them. CDR3: CASSQTGTTNEKLFF. DNA for the CDR3: TGCGCCAGCAGCCAAACAGGGACAACTAATGAAAAACTGTTTTTT. Using reference TRBV5-1 and TRBJ1-4 for the parts outside the CDR3, the full variable domain is KAGVTQTPRYLIKTRGQQVTLSCSPISGHRSVSWYQQTPGQGLQFLFEYFSETQRNKGNFPGRFSGRQFSNSRSEMNVSTLELGDSALYLCASSQTGTTNEKLFFGSGTQLSVL.

This chain connects TRBV10-3 to TRBJ1-1, with D tentatively TRBD1 (6 bases). Trimming cost V 7 bases and J 7 bases, with 19 bases left between them. The germline CDR1 and CDR2 sequences are ENHRY and SYGVKD. This CDR3 region has 14 residues. CDR3 sequence: CAITPGEGGNEAFF. As DNA, the CDR3 is TGTGCCATCACTCCTGGGGAAGGGGGGAATGAAGCTTTCTTT.

The V gene is TRBV5-6, the J gene TRBJ1-4; D ambiguous. This CDR3 has 14 residues. Trimming shortened V by 0 bases and J by 0 bases, and 3 bases separated the two germline ends. Germline CDR1 is SGHDT and CDR2 is YYEEEE. CDR3 coding DNA: TGTGCCAGCAGCTTGGTTTCAACTAATGAAAAACTGTTTTTT. Translation gives CASSLVSTNEKLFF.

Of note for this clone: The same CDR3 is also encoded by other DNA sequences in this sample. The J gene is TRBJ1-4, the V gene TRBV12-3 or TRBV12-4; no definite D call. Trimming took 3 bases from V and 3 from J, leaving 2 bases between them. The CDR3 is 12 residues long. The CDR3 loop reads CASSFPNEKLFF. In DNA form, the CDR3 reads TGTGCCAGCAGTTTTCCTAATGAAAAACTGTTTTTT.

This clone showed up just a few times. V and J are TRBV7-2 and TRBJ1-2; a possible D gene is TRBD1 (5 bases). With 5 bases removed from V and 6 bases from J, the gap between germline ends came to 19 bases. The CDR3 has 15 amino acids. CDR1 SGHTA and CDR2 FQGNSA come from the germline V gene. The DNA for the CDR3 is TGTGCCAGCAGCCCAGGGAGTGGAGGGTCCGATGGCTACACCTTC. It translates to CASSPGSGGSDGYTF.

V gene TRBV5-1 combines with J gene TRBJ2-7; 9 bases map to TRBD1. CDR3 length: 15 amino acids. V gave up 2 bases and J gave up 0 bases; unmatched junction bases: 3. Germline CDR1 reads SGHRS; CDR2 reads YFSETQ. The CDR3 region is CASSLGQGISYEQYF. The CDR3 DNA sequence: TGCGCCAGCAGCTTAGGACAGGGGATCTCCTACGAGCAGTACTTC.

The rearrangement links TRBV6-2 or TRBV6-3 to TRBJ1-6; TRBD1 might be the D (6 bases). Germline assignment: CDR1 MNHEY and CDR2 SVGEGT. This CDR3 has 13 amino acids. Trimming stripped 6 bases from V and 7 bases from J, with 10 bases between. The CDR3 reads CASRYRENSPLHF. As DNA, the CDR3 is TGTGCCAGCAGATACAGGGAGAATTCACCCCTCCACTTT.

The rearrangement links TRBV4-3 to TRBJ1-2, with 10 bases that match TRBD1. V was pared by 8 bases and J by 5 bases, with 2 bases of the junction left unmatched. Germline V gene lookup returns CDR1 LGHNA and CDR2 YSLEER. The CDR3 is made up of 12 amino acids. The DNA of the CDR3 is TGCGCCAGCGGGGACAGGGGATATGGCTACACCTTC. Its translation: CASGDRGYGYTF.

The V gene is TRBV5-1, the J gene TRBJ1-2; no firm D call. The germline CDR1 and CDR2 sequences are SGHRS and YFSETQ. Trimming took 0 bases from V and 2 from J, leaving 5 bases between them. CDR3 size: 13 residues. CDR3 residues: CASSLDTNYGYTF. The CDR3 region has the DNA TGCGCCAGCAGCTTGGACACAAACTATGGCTACACCTTC.

The chain carries TRBV7-8 and TRBJ1-3; TRBD1 matches at 7 bases. V was clipped by 1 base and J by 0 bases; unmatched bases: 3. CDR3 length: 16 amino acids. Looked up from germline, CDR1 is SGHVS and CDR2 is FQNEAQ. This chain's CDR3 is CASSLVGQYSGNTIYF. The CDR3 nucleotides read TGTGCCAGCAGCTTAGTGGGACAGTACTCTGGAAACACCATATATTTT.

The chain uses TRBV11-3 and TRBJ2-1, with D perhaps given as TRBD1 or TRBD2 (6 bases each). The CDR3 extends over 14 amino acids. Germline lookup yields CDR1 SGHNT and CDR2 YENEEA. V was trimmed by 5 bases and J by 2 bases, leaving 10 bases between them. Written as DNA, the CDR3 is TGTGCCAGCAGCCAAGGGGGGCCCTACAATGAGCAGTTCTTC. The encoded protein is CASSQGGPYNEQFF.

The chain is built from TRBV7-4 and TRBJ1-2, with D unresolved. This CDR3 contains 14 residues. V was pared by 7 bases and J by 0 bases, with 12 bases between. Per germline, CDR1 SGHVT and CDR2 SQSDAQ. The CDR3 nucleotides are TGTGCCAGCACCCTACCGGCAGCTAACTATGGCTACACCTTC. It translates to CASTLPAANYGYTF.

The V and J genes are TRBV7-2 and TRBJ1-5; the match to TRBD1 covers 7 bases. The CDR3 is 15 amino acids. The germline gives CDR1 SGHTA, CDR2 FQGNSA. V gave up 5 bases and J gave up 5 bases; unmatched junction bases: 9. The CDR3 spells CASSPRQGYYQPQHF. The CDR3, as DNA: TGTGCCAGCAGCCCCAGACAGGGATACTATCAGCCCCAGCATTTT.

The chain joins TRBV5-4 to TRBJ1-5; 8 nucleotides align to TRBD1. The germline CDR1 and CDR2 sequences are SGHNT and YYREEE (reference sequence). The CDR3 is 14 residues long. Trimming at V came to 0 bases and at J to 7 bases, leaving 3 bases not matched to a gene. The CDR3 protein is CASSLDRGAQPQHF. The CDR3 DNA sequence: TGTGCCAGCAGCTTGGACAGGGGGGCCCAGCCCCAGCATTTT.

The V and J genes are TRBV5-1 and TRBJ2-7; 7 positions match TRBD1. Germline CDR1 reads SGHRS; CDR2 reads YFSETQ. The CDR3 sequence is 13 residues long. J gave up 3 bases and V 4 bases, and 4 bases lay outside the gene matches. The CDR3 nucleotides read TGCGCCAGCAGCCCGGGACAGTTCTACGAGCAGTACTTC. Amino acid sequence: CASSPGQFYEQYF.